The sequence of this T cell receptor beta chain was determined in a study of post-analysis software for immune sequencing data. In germline, CDR1 is DFQATT, CDR2 SNEGSKA (reference sequence). The CDR3 loop spans 14 amino acids. Sequencing libraries made from TCR beta cDNA carried unique molecular identifiers. MiXCR, run by TCRdb on the PCR reads, gives a single entry per CDR3 protein. The data contain 650,000 to 850,000 distinct CDR3 sequences, 53% of them singletons. In this sample, this clonotype turned up a few times. As yet, its antigen is unknown. One end of the junction varies from germline; a read error may be responsible. Overall study results and limits: Diversity measured as normalized Chao1 was significantly lower in multiple sclerosis patients than in controls. Compared with controls, patients had more of five TRBV segments, including TRBV5-6, TRBV5-1 and TRBV20-1. F measure showed strong co-clustering of same-batch samples.

The chain employs TRBV20-1 and TRBJ1-5; no reliable D call. This receptor was identified in a girl aged 5-17 years with multiple sclerosis. Sequencing was carried out using blood. For the CDR3, the DNA is TGCAGCGCTAGAAGTCCCGGGAGCAATCAGCCCCAGCATTTT. This encodes CSARSPGSNQPQHF.